The subject of this entry is one TCR beta chain. A junction boundary mismatches the germline segment, possibly from a read error. Other DNA sequences within the sample encode an identical CDR3. TCRdb's copy holds only in-frame clones and misses some; the assay was immunoSEQ multiplex PCR. The data show 250,000 to 400,000 clones, about nine tenths seen once. This sample was taken from a study of blood T cell repertoires in COVID-19. The wider study: T cells, B-cell-depleted T cells, or PBMCs supplied cDNA or gDNA.

Germline loops: CDR1 SGHKS, CDR2 YYEKEE (reference sequence). CDR3 size: 15 residues. The clonotype was recovered from a woman in her 30s with COVID-19, enrolled during active disease. Sequences were obtained from peripheral blood. The chain uses TRBV5-5 and TRBJ2-7; 14 bases agree with TRBD2. The CDR3 DNA sequence: TGCGCCAGCAGCACGGGACTAGCGGGAGTCGGCGAGCAGTACTTC. Its protein is CASSTGLAGVGEQYF.